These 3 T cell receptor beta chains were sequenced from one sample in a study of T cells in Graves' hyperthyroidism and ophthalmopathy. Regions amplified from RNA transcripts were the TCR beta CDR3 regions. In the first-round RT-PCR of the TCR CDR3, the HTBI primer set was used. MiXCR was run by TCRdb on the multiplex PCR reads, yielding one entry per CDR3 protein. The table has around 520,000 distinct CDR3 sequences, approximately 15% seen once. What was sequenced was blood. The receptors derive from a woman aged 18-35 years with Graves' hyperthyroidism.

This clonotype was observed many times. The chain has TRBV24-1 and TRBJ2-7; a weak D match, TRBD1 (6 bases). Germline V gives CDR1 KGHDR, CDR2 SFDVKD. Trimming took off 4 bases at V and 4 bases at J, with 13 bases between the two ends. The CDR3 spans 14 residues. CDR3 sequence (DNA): TGTGCCACCAGTGACCATATACAGGGTTACGAGCAGTACGTC. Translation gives CATSDHIQGYEQYV.

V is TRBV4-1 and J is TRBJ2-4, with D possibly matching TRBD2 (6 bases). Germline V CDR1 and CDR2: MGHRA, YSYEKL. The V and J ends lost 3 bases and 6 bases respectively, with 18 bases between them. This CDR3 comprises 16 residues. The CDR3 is CASSQFLSRGLNIQYF. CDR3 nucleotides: TGCGCCAGCAGCCAGTTCCTATCTAGGGGACTAAACATTCAGTACTTC.

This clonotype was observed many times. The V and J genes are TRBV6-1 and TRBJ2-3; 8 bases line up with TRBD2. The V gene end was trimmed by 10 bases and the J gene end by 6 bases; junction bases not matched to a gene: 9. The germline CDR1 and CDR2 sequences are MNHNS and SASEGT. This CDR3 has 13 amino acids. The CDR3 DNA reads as TGTGCCACCACGGGACTAGTCGCGGATACGCAGTATTTT. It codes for CATTGLVADTQYF.